A single sample is the source of the 20 T cell receptor beta chains below, sequenced in a study of tumor-infiltrating lymphocytes in primary liver carcinoma. TCR beta cDNA was made from 450 to 550 ng total RNA with a constant-region primer. A slightly modified ARM-PCR protocol with three nested multiplex PCR rounds produced these TCR beta libraries. The study ran its first two PCR rounds for around 9 cycles each, using TRBV1-TRBV30 forward primers and a C-beta reverse primer. TCRdb called the multiplex PCR reads again in MiXCR, with one record for every CDR3 protein. Of about 78,000 distinct CDR3 sequences detected, 71% appear once; the ten largest clones hold about an eighth. From unsorted bulk tissue weighing about 20-32 mg, DNA and RNA were co-extracted. The sample comprised liver tumor tissue from sampling region 4. Subset specified: tumor region T4, right-lateral pole. The receptors were gathered from a woman aged 55-69 years with primary liver carcinoma and hepatitis B virus infection.

The V gene is TRBV6-1, the J gene TRBJ2-7; the D gene is possibly TRBD2 (6 bases). CDR1 is MNHNS, CDR2 SASEGT, per germline. This CDR3 has 14 amino acids. Trimming cost V 7 bases and J 3 bases, with 16 bases left between them. CDR3: CASKRPEGGYEQYF. The CDR3 nucleotides read TGTGCCAGCAAACGACCAGAGGGAGGCTACGAGCAGTACTTC.

Comments on this clonotype: The junction differs from germline at one of its ends, possibly a read error. This sequence joins TRBV10-1 and TRBJ2-2; possibly TRBD2 for D (6 bases). CDR1 and CDR2 from the germline V gene are WNHNN and SYGVQD (reference sequence). This CDR3 has 16 amino acids. CDR3 nucleotides: TGCGCCAGCAATGAGTTCAGGGATGGGGACTCCGGGGAGCCGTTTTTT. It yields the protein CASNEFRDGDSGEPFF.

This CDR3 is CSVQAPPGTGDTGANVLTF. The CDR3 DNA reads as TGCAGCGTTCAAGCACCCCCCGGGACAGGGGATACCGGGGCCAACGTCCTGACTTTC. The chain carries TRBV29-1 and TRBJ2-6; 10 nucleotides line up with TRBD1. The CDR3 is 19 residues long. Unmatched junction bases numbered 17, after V lost 5 bases and J lost 4 bases. The V gene's germline CDR1 is SQVTM and CDR2 ANQGSEA.

This clonotype was seen just once. A read error may be the cause here, since a much bigger clone is one base away. The chain has TRBV5-1 and TRBJ1-5; D unclear. Germline CDR1 is SGHRS and CDR2 is YFSETQ. The CDR3 totals 15 residues. CDR3 sequence reads: CASSLTGSSDQPRHF. DNA of the CDR3: TGCGCCAGCAGCTTGACGGGGTCTAGCGATCAGCCCCGGCATTTT.

On this clonotype: One end of the junction is discordant with germline, which a read error may explain. The V gene is TRBV11-2, the J gene TRBJ2-3; D is unclear. The CDR3 extends over 13 amino acids. Germline assignment: CDR1 SGHAT and CDR2 FQNNGV. The CDR3 is CSSSFGRLDTQYF. The CDR3 region has the DNA TGCTCCAGCAGCTTCGGAAGGCTAGATACGCAGTATTTT. Using reference TRBV11-2 and TRBJ2-3 for the parts outside the CDR3, the full variable domain is EAGVAQSPRYKIIEKRQSVAFWCNPISGHATLYWYQQILGQGPKLLIQFQNNGVVDDSQLPKDRFSAERLKGVDSTLKIQPAKLEDSAVYLCSSSFGRLDTQYFGPGTRLTVL.

Of note for this clonotype: The conserved phenylalanine or tryptophan normally closing the CDR3 is absent here, so this likely arose from a read error. CDR3 sequence reads: CASGQGRVNTGELFS. CDR3 in DNA: TGTGCTAGTGGCCAGGGCAGAGTTAACACCGGGGAGCTGTTTTCT. The chain links TRBV12-5 to TRBJ2-2; maybe TRBD1 (5 bases). This CDR3 is 15 amino acids long. CDR1 is LGHNT and CDR2 is FRNRAP in the germline V gene. The V end was cut by 6 bases, the J end by 2 bases, with 13 bases between.

About this clonotype itself: The junction differs from germline at one of its ends, possibly a read error. The chain uses TRBV11-2 and TRBJ2-1, with 8 positions matching TRBD1. There are 16 residues in the CDR3. CDR1 and CDR2 from the germline V gene are SGHAT and FQNNGV. The CDR3: CACSALGTGAHNEQFF. In nucleotides, the CDR3 is TGCGCCTGCAGCGCTTTAGGGACAGGAGCCCACAATGAGCAGTTCTTC.

With respect to this clonotype: Since a much larger clone is just one base distant, this may be a read error. The chain links TRBV28 to TRBJ1-2, with unresolved D. Between the trimmed V and J ends, which lost 8 bases and 6 bases, there was a span of 13 bases. The germline V gene encodes CDR1 MDHEN and CDR2 SYDVKM. The length of the CDR3 is 12 residues. In DNA form, the CDR3 reads TGTGCCAGCGCAACTTTTTGGGATGGCTACACCTTC. Protein product: CASATFWDGYTF.

This clonotype was observed a few times. Likely a read error: the CDR3 ends without its conserved phenylalanine or tryptophan. V is TRBV11-2 and J is TRBJ1-1, with TRBD1 as a possible D gene (6 bases). V was trimmed by 7 bases and J by 8 bases, leaving 20 bases between them. The CDR3 covers 14 residues. Germline V gene sequence: CDR1 SGHAT, CDR2 FQNNGV. In DNA, the CDR3 is TGTGCCAGCAACTTGATAGGGGCCACAGGGGAAGCTTTCTCT. Its translation is CASNLIGATGEAFS.

This clonotype was found many times. The chain's CDR3 is CASSLGVSKGQPQHF. The CDR3 DNA sequence: TGTGCCAGCAGCCTCGGCGTATCAAAGGGCCAGCCCCAGCATTTT. The rearrangement joins TRBV12-3 or TRBV12-4 to TRBJ1-5, with unresolved D. Trimming took off 6 bases at V and 7 bases at J, with 19 bases between the two ends. The CDR3 has 15 residues.

On this clonotype: This may be a read error: a much more frequent sequence differs by one nucleotide. As DNA, the CDR3 is TGTGCCAGCAGTTCCCTAGGGCCAGGGGATGGCACAGGTACGCAGTATTTT. Translating it yields CASSSLGPGDGTGTQYF. The genes are TRBV28 and TRBJ2-3; possible D gene TRBD1, 6 bases. Germline-derived CDR1 and CDR2 are MDHEN and SYDVKM. CDR3 length equals 17 residues.

This clonotype was counted many times. The chain links TRBV7-9 to TRBJ2-7, with 9 bases identical to TRBD1. Germline V lookup: CDR1 SEHNR, CDR2 FQNEAQ (reference sequence). J lost 5 bases, V lost 5 bases, and 10 bases had no gene match. The CDR3 loop spans 15 amino acids. This chain's CDR3 is CASSVTGTGFHEQYF. For the CDR3, the DNA is TGTGCCAGCAGCGTAACCGGGACAGGGTTCCACGAGCAGTACTTC.

In its sample, this clonotype was seen once. A read error may account for a junction end that differs from germline. The chain couples TRBV6-5 to TRBJ1-4, with D possibly TRBD1 on 5 matching bases. Germline V gene data show CDR1 as MNHEY and CDR2 as SVGAGI. The CDR3 covers 12 residues. CDR3 nucleotide sequence: TGTGCCAGCATCGGGGCTGTGGAAAAACCGTTTTTT. Amino acid sequence: CASIGAVEKPFF.

This clonotype was counted at least ten times. The rearrangement joins TRBV5-1 to TRBJ2-3; 11 nucleotides match TRBD1. V dropped 6 bases and J dropped 7; count of bases not matched to a gene: 7. CDR1 SGHRS and CDR2 YFSETQ come from the germline V gene. The CDR3 loop spans 14 amino acids. Here the CDR3 reads CASIGQGAPYTQYF. The CDR3 region has the DNA TGCGCCAGCATAGGACAGGGGGCACCATATACGCAGTATTTT.

Comment on this clonotype: One end of the junction does not line up with germline, which may come from a read error. The genes are TRBV4-2 and TRBJ1-2; TRBD1 might be the D (5 bases). The CDR3 sequence is 16 residues long. From germline, CDR1 is LGHNA and CDR2 YNFKEQ. CDR3 loop: CASSQEREIRGWGFTF. DNA for the CDR3: TGTGCCAGCAGCCAAGAGAGGGAGATCCGAGGTTGGGGCTTCACCTTC.

As for this clonotype: Because the CDR3 is missing its conserved closing phenylalanine or tryptophan, this is likely a read error. V and J are TRBV10-2 and TRBJ2-3; no clear D gene. Judging by the DNA end, TRBJ1-5 fits better; the J call may be wrong. The CDR3 extends over 14 amino acids. Per the germline V gene, CDR1 is WSHSY and CDR2 is SAAADI. CDR3 coding DNA: TGCGCCAGCAGTTATAGCGGGAGAACTGATACGCAGCATTAT. Translation gives CASSYSGRTDTQHY.

Worth noting for this clonotype: Lacking the conserved final phenylalanine or tryptophan, this CDR3 likely reflects a read error. The chain uses TRBV6-6 and TRBJ2-7, with D uncertain. Trimming took off 5 bases at V and 7 bases at J, with 12 bases between the two ends. There are 12 residues in the CDR3. CDR1 is MNHNY and CDR2 is SVGAGI in the germline V gene (reference sequence). The CDR3 sequence is CASSMAVWEQYL. The CDR3 bases are TGTGCCAGCAGTATGGCGGTATGGGAGCAGTACCTC.

For this clonotype: This is likely a read error, given that the CDR3 carries no conserved phenylalanine or tryptophan at its end. The CDR3 loop is CANSAIPRLAGGQKPYEQYL. CDR3 bases: TGTGCCAACAGCGCCATTCCCCGACTAGCGGGAGGGCAGAAACCCTACGAGCAGTACCTC. This chain connects TRBV11-2 to TRBJ2-7; 14 bases map to TRBD2. CDR3 length: 20 residues. CDR1 and CDR2 from the germline V gene are SGHAT and FQNNGV.

In regard to this clonotype: It is unclear where the CDR3 begins or ends on the DNA, so no DNA is shown, and the CDR3 is as TCRdb lists it. The chain is built from TRBV5-4 and TRBJ1-2; the table's TRBD1 call for D was not verified on the DNA. The germline CDR1 and CDR2 sequences are SGHNT and YYREEE (reference sequence). The CDR3 length equals 14 residues, ends included. CDR3 sequence: CTSSAGGSNYGCTF.

With regard to this clonotype: The CDR3 ends on some other residue instead of the conserved phenylalanine or tryptophan, so this is likely a read error. V usage is TRBV29-1 and J usage is TRBJ2-7; 8 bases align to TRBD1. Germline CDR1 is SQVTM and CDR2 is ANQGSEA. The V segment lost 7 bases and the J segment 6 bases; nucleotides outside the gene matches: 11. The CDR3 covers 13 residues. DNA of the CDR3: TGCAGCGCCTGGGTCAGGGGGCGCTTCGAGCAGTACTCT. The encoded protein is CSAWVRGRFEQYS.